This entry lists 20 T cell receptor beta chains sequenced from one sample in a study of blood T cell repertoires in COVID-19. The data were produced by immunoSEQ multiplex PCR, yet TCRdb's version contains in-frame clones alone and is incomplete. This sample has roughly 120,000 clones, with over 65% found just once. The sample consisted of peripheral blood. The receptors here all came from a human donor with acute or convalescent COVID-19. The donor label of this sample is uncertain.

The chain is built from TRBV28 and TRBJ2-2; a weak D match, TRBD2 (5 bases). The CDR3 totals 12 residues. With 9 bases removed from V and 4 bases from J, the gap between germline ends came to 9 bases. Germline-derived CDR1 and CDR2 are MDHEN and SYDVKM. The CDR3, as DNA: TGTGCCAGTATGGGGAGCACCGGGGAGCTGTTTTTT. Translated, it gives CASMGSTGELFF.

CDR3 nucleotide sequence: TGTGCAAGTCGCTTAGCTATCCGGGGTAGTCGGAACACTGAAGCTTTCTTT. As protein: CASRLAIRGSRNTEAFF. This rearrangement joins TRBV12-2 to TRBJ1-1. TRBV12-2 is assigned pseudogene status. This CDR3 comprises 17 residues.

The J gene is TRBJ1-2, the V gene TRBV7-2; no definite D call. This CDR3 region has 16 residues. Trimming removed 5 bases from V and 3 bases from J, with 19 bases in between. CDR1 SGHTA and CDR2 FQGNSA come from the germline V gene. The chain's CDR3 is CASSPALTNLDYGYTF. The CDR3 coding sequence is TGTGCCAGCAGCCCAGCGCTGACGAATTTGGACTATGGCTACACCTTC.

This chain uses TRBV5-1 with TRBJ1-1; D is ambiguous. Germline V gene sequence: CDR1 SGHRS, CDR2 YFSETQ. Trimming removed 1 base from V and 1 base from J, with 8 bases in between. The CDR3 consists of 14 residues. This CDR3 reads CASSLYSSNTEAFF. The CDR3 coding sequence is TGCGCCAGCAGCTTGTACAGCTCGAACACTGAAGCTTTCTTT.

This clone was observed a few times. The rearrangement joins TRBV2 to TRBJ2-2, with 8 bases identical to TRBD2. Germline-derived CDR1 and CDR2 are SNHLY and FYNNEI. V dropped 6 bases and J dropped 7; count of bases not matched to a gene: 13. The length of the CDR3 is 16 residues. The CDR3 protein is CASSVFAGGLGGELFF. For the CDR3, the DNA is TGTGCCAGCAGCGTCTTCGCGGGGGGTCTCGGCGGGGAGCTGTTTTTT.

This clone was counted between two and nine times. J is TRBJ2-7 and V is TRBV12-3 or TRBV12-4, with 7 bases fitting TRBD1. V lost 5 bases to trimming and J lost 2 bases; unmatched junction nucleotides: 3. CDR3 size: 13 residues. The DNA for the CDR3 is TGTGCCAGCAGTCCGACAGGGCCCTACGAGCAGTACTTC. Translated: CASSPTGPYEQYF.

This clone is categorized as medium-sized. The gene calls are TRBV28 and TRBJ1-2, with D perhaps TRBD1 (5 bases). The germline gives CDR1 MDHEN, CDR2 SYDVKM. The CDR3 has 12 residues. Trimming took off 8 bases at V and 8 bases at J, with 15 bases between the two ends. The CDR3 sequence is CASLLGAGGYTF. The CDR3 DNA reads TGTGCCAGCCTCCTTGGGGCGGGAGGCTACACCTTC.

This clone was picked up a small number of times. V gene TRBV5-1 combines with J gene TRBJ1-6; D remains ambiguous. In germline, CDR1 is SGHRS, CDR2 YFSETQ. There are 15 residues in the CDR3. V was clipped by 0 bases and J by 5 bases, with 9 bases between them. CDR3 in amino acids: CASSLGTDHNSPLHF. In DNA, the CDR3 is TGCGCCAGCAGCTTGGGCACAGATCATAATTCACCCCTCCACTTT. Variable domain in full (rest from reference TRBV5-1 and TRBJ1-6): KAGVTQTPRYLIKTRGQQVTLSCSPISGHRSVSWYQQTPGQGLQFLFEYFSETQRNKGNFPGRFSGRQFSNSRSEMNVSTLELGDSALYLCASSLGTDHNSPLHFGNGTRLTVT.

The chain carries TRBV19 and TRBJ2-6; possibly TRBD1 for D (6 bases). CDR1 and CDR2 from the germline V gene are LNHDA and SQIVND (reference sequence). The CDR3 is 15 residues long. V was trimmed by 4 bases and J by 1 base, leaving 8 bases between them. The CDR3 is CASSSTGSGANVLTF. The CDR3 DNA is TGTGCCAGTAGTAGCACAGGGTCTGGGGCCAACGTCCTGACTTTC.

The chain links TRBV30 to TRBJ1-4; 7 bases line up with TRBD1. Per the germline V gene, CDR1 is GTSNPN and CDR2 is SVGIG (reference sequence). The CDR3 sequence is 16 residues long. V dropped 1 base and J dropped 8; count of bases not matched to a gene: 13. CDR3 DNA: TGTGCCTGGAGTGCAACTCACACAGGGGTGGTGGAAAAACTGTTTTTT. Encoded protein: CAWSATHTGVVEKLFF.

The V gene is TRBV3-1 (or the pseudogene TRBV3-2), the J gene TRBJ1-5, with TRBD1 identical over 9 bases. The length of the CDR3 is 14 residues. Looked up from germline, CDR1 is LGHDT and CDR2 is YNNKEL (reference sequence). The V gene end was trimmed by 1 base and the J gene end by 5 bases; junction bases not matched to a gene: 0. The CDR3 DNA is TGTGCCAGCAGCCAAGGGACAGGGGATCAGCCCCAGCATTTT. Translating it yields CASSQGTGDQPQHF.

The V and J genes are TRBV29-1 and TRBJ2-3; TRBD2 might be the D (5 bases). This CDR3 comprises 13 residues. Trimming took 4 bases from V and 6 from J, leaving 14 bases between them. Germline V lookup: CDR1 SQVTM, CDR2 ANQGSEA. The CDR3 here is CSVVELGSDTQYF. Here the CDR3 DNA reads TGCAGCGTTGTCGAACTAGGATCCGATACGCAGTATTTT.

This chain links TRBV5-1 with TRBJ2-3, with TRBD2 as a possible D gene (7 bases). This CDR3 has 17 amino acids. Per the germline V gene, CDR1 is SGHRS and CDR2 is YFSETQ. Trimming removed 0 bases at V and 6 bases at J, with 20 bases between. This chain's CDR3 is CASSLGGQLALGDTQYF. The CDR3 DNA sequence: TGCGCCAGCAGCTTGGGGGGACAACTAGCGCTGGGGGATACGCAGTATTTT.

CDR3 sequence: CASSQERTGSQKAFF. The CDR3 DNA is TGTGCCAGCAGCCAAGAAAGGACAGGGTCTCAAAAAGCTTTCTTT. The rearrangement links TRBV3-1 (or the pseudogene TRBV3-2) to TRBJ1-1, with TRBD1 matching over 8 bases. The J segment lost 9 bases and the V segment lost 0 bases, leaving 9 bases of the junction unmatched. From germline, CDR1 is LGHDT and CDR2 YNNKEL (reference sequence). The CDR3 loop spans 15 amino acids.

The gene calls are TRBV20-1 and TRBJ1-1; TRBD1 is a possible D gene (6 bases). Germline V gene sequence: CDR1 DFQATT, CDR2 SNEGSKA (reference sequence). Trimming took off 5 bases at V and 7 bases at J, with 11 bases between the two ends. This CDR3 contains 11 residues. The DNA for the CDR3 is TGCAGTGCTGGGGGGGGCTATGAAGCTTTCTTT. Translating gives CSAGGGYEAFF.

The chain combines TRBV10-2 with TRBJ1-1, with unresolved D. This CDR3 has 13 amino acids. Germline V gene data show CDR1 as WSHSY and CDR2 as SAAADI. Deletions cut 6 bases from V and 0 bases from J, with 8 bases between. This chain's CDR3 is CASRGVLNTEAFF. DNA of the CDR3: TGCGCCAGCAGGGGAGTCTTGAACACTGAAGCTTTCTTT.

On this clone itself: This sample also contains other DNA sequences that code for the same CDR3. The chain joins TRBV7-9 to TRBJ1-1, with D possibly TRBD1 on 6 matching bases. Germline CDR1 SEHNR, CDR2 FQNEAQ (reference sequence). There are 13 residues in the CDR3. Trimming removed 4 bases from V and 6 bases from J, with 12 bases in between. CDR3 nucleotides: TGTGCCAGCAGCTACGGGACATCCCCTGAAGCTTTCTTT. Translated, it gives CASSYGTSPEAFF. The full variable domain, with the rest looked up from reference TRBV7-9 and TRBJ1-1, is DTGVSQNPRHKITKRGQNVTFRCDPISEHNRLYWYRQTLGQGPEFLTYFQNEAQLEKSRLLSDRFSAERPKGSFSTLEIQRTEQGDSAMYLCASSYGTSPEAFFGQGTRLTVV.

The chain joins TRBV10-1 to TRBJ1-4, with 7 bases that match TRBD1. Germline values: CDR1 WNHNN, CDR2 SYGVQD (reference sequence). The CDR3 has 13 amino acids. Germline trimming cut 9 bases from V and 6 bases from J; bases unmatched to any gene: 7. The CDR3 region has the DNA TGCGCCAGTCAACAGGGGTCCGATGAAAAACTGTTTTTT. Protein: CASQQGSDEKLFF.

The chain recombines TRBV6-5 with TRBJ1-5, with D possibly matching TRBD1 (6 bases). The length of the CDR3 is 14 residues. Germline loops: CDR1 MNHEY, CDR2 SVGAGI. V was cut by 6 bases and J by 7 bases, with 16 bases left in between. In DNA, the CDR3 is TGTGCCAGCAGCCCACAGGGTACCCGGCAGCCCCAGCATTTT. Its translation is CASSPQGTRQPQHF.

This clone is a singleton in its sample. V gene TRBV19 combines with J gene TRBJ2-1; 11 bases are shared with TRBD2. Trimming at V came to 9 bases and at J to 7 bases, leaving 11 bases not matched to a gene. CDR1 and CDR2 (germline): LNHDA, SQIVND (reference sequence). CDR3 length: 15 amino acids. Here the CDR3 reads CASYFSGGALNEQFF. Written as DNA, the CDR3 is TGTGCCAGCTACTTTAGCGGGGGGGCTTTAAATGAGCAGTTCTTC.